This T cell receptor beta chain was recovered during a study of radiotherapy plus CTLA-4 blockade in lung cancer. Overall study findings and caveats: Among reported predictors of response, early blood T cell clone dynamics with interferon-beta performed best. Radiotherapy was combined with ipilimumab, and tumor-derived TCR clones then expanded in blood.

Measured with immunoSEQ multiplex PCR; TCRdb has only the in-frame clones, and not every one. The sample has about 60,000 clones, 77% seen once. This clone appeared once. Its antigen is still unknown. V lost 6 bases, J lost 6 bases, and 14 bases stayed unmatched. The CDR3 loop spans 16 amino acids. Germline V gene lookup returns CDR1 SEHNR and CDR2 FQNEAQ (reference sequence). The sequence came from a human donor with non-small cell lung cancer who had a partial response to radiotherapy plus ipilimumab. This sample comprised peripheral blood, obtained from a patient treated with radiotherapy plus ipilimumab. The rearrangement joins TRBV7-9 to TRBJ2-7; 10 bases are shared with TRBD1. CDR3 residues: CASRQSGTGVSGEQYF. Here the CDR3 DNA reads TGTGCCAGCAGACAATCTGGGACAGGGGTTTCTGGCGAGCAGTACTTC.